The T cell receptor (beta chain) described here comes from a study of T-cell memory formation after mild COVID-19. Study-wide background: Largely, the TCR clusters proved donor specific.

V shed 10 bases and J shed 4 bases, with 16 bases lying between them. This CDR3 spans 14 amino acids. TCRdb passed the 5' RACE reads through MiXCR, listing each CDR3 protein once. The data hold 350,000 to 500,000 distinct CDR3 sequences, with 20% observed a single time. The sequenced sample consisted of PBMCs or a T cell subset sorted from them (not recorded which). V and J are TRBV12-3 or TRBV12-4 and TRBJ2-2; tentatively, D is TRBD2 (6 bases). The sequence came from an adult woman who had mild COVID-19 (a few samples of this study predate the infection). Cell type and time point are not known. In DNA, the CDR3 is TGTGCCACCCGGTCCAGGCGGGGCACCGGGGAGCTGTTTTTT. Its protein product is CATRSRRGTGELFF.